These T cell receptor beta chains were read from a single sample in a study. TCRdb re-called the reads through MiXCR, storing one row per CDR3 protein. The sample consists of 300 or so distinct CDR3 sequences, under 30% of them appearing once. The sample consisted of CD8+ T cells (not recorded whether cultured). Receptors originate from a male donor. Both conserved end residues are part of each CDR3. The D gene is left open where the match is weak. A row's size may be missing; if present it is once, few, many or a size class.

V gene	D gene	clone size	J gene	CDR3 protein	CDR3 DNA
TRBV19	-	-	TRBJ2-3	CASSSHGADTQYF	TGTGCCAGTAGTAGTCATGGGGCAGATACGCAGTATTTT
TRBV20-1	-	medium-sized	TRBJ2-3	CSASQADMWGTQYF	TGCAGTGCTTCCCAGGCGGATATGTGGGGTACGCAGTATTTT
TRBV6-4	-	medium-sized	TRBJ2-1	CASSDSDNNEQFF	TGTGCCAGCAGTGACTCGGACAACAATGAGCAGTTCTTC
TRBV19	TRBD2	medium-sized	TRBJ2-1	CATNNFAGGNEQFF	TGTGCCACAAACAACTTTGCGGGGGGTAATGAGCAGTTCTTC
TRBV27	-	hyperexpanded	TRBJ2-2	CASSSIFPGELFF	TGTGCCAGCAGTTCAATATTCCCCGGGGAGCTGTTTTTT
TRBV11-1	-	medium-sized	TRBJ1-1	CASSPWGGNTEAFF	TGTGCCAGCAGCCCCTGGGGGGGGAACACTGAAGCTTTCTTT
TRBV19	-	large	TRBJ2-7	CASSIRSTAEQYF	TGTGCCAGTAGTATAAGGTCCACCGCCGAGCAGTACTTC
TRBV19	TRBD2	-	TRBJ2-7	CAGSSRSGVDQYF	TGTGCCGGTAGTTCAAGGAGCGGGGTTGATCAGTACTTC
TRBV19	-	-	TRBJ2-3	CGSSTRGADTQYF	TGTGGCAGTAGTACTCGGGGCGCAGATACGCAGTATTTT
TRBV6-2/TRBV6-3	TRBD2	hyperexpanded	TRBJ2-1	CASSYPSRTGTSRDEQFF	TGTGCCAGCAGTTATCCCTCGAGAACCGGGACTAGCAGGGATGAGCAGTTCTTC
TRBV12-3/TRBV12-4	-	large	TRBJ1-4	CASSAVGVPHVEKLFF	TGTGCCAGCAGTGCGGTCGGGGTCCCACATGTCGAAAAACTGTTTTTT
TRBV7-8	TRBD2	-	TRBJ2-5	CASSDWDGINLAGAFPWETQYF	TGTGCCAGCAGCGACTGGGACGGAATAAATCTAGCGGGAGCGTTTCCGTGGGAGACCCAGTACTTC
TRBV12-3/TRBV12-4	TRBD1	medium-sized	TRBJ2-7	CASSLNLRDREAYEQYF	TGTGCCAGCAGTTTAAATCTCCGGGACAGGGAAGCCTACGAGCAGTACTTC
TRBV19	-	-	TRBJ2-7	CASSGGSLEEQYF	TGTGCCAGCTCAGGAGGGAGTTTAGAGGAGCAGTACTTC
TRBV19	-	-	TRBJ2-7	CASSMRASHGRYF	TGTGCCAGTAGTATGAGGGCAAGCCACGGGCGGTACTTC
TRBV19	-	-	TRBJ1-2	CASSIGSYGSTF	TGTGCCAGTAGTATTGGCAGCTATGGCTCCACGTTC
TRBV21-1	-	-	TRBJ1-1	CARKGRWGRGRDARDTEAFF	TGTGCCCGCAAGGGGCGATGGGGCAGGGGGCGGGATGCGCGGGACACTGAAGCTTTCTTT
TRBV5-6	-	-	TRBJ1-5	CASSLGSQGGKQPRHF	TGTGCCAGCAGCCTAGGGAGCCAGGGCGGGAAACAGCCCCGGCATTTT
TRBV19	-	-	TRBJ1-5	CASGIHSNQPQHF	TGTGCCAGTGGTATCCACAGTAATCAGCCCCAGCATTTT
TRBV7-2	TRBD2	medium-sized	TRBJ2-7	CASRSGNYGEQYF	TGTGCCAGCAGAAGCGGGAATTACGGCGAGCAGTACTTC
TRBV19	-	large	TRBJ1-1	CASSIYGNTEAFF	TGTGCCAGTAGTATATACGGGAACACTGAAGCTTTCTTT
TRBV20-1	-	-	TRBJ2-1	CSGLAVYPQESSYNEQFF	TGCAGTGGCTTGGCGGTCTATCCACAGGAGAGCTCCTACAATGAGCAGTTCTTC
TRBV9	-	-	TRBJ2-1	CASSGDTYNKQLF	TGTGCCAGCAGCGGAGACACCTACAATAAGCAGCTCTTC
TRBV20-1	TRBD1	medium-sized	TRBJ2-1	CSADQGEHYNEQFF	TGCAGTGCTGACCAGGGGGAGCACTACAATGAGCAGTTCTTC
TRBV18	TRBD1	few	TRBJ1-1	CPSSRTGLNTEAFF	TGCCCCAGCTCCAGGACAGGGTTGAACACTGAAGCTTTCTTT
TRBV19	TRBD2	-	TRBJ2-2	CDSSGRATGKLFF	TGTGACAGTAGCGGGAGGGCCACCGGGAAGCTGTTTTTT
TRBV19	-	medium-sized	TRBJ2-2	CASSYAAGELFF	TGTGCCAGTAGCTATGCGGCCGGGGAGCTGTTTTTT
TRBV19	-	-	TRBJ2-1	CASSTRSGAEQFF	TGTGCCAGCAGTACCCGATCCGGGGCGGAGCAGTTCTTC
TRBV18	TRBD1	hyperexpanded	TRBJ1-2	CASSETGVGGYTF	TGTGCCAGCTCAGAGACAGGGGTTGGTGGCTACACCTTC
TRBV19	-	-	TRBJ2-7	CASSIRASYGQYF	TGTGCCAGTAGTATACGGGCGTCCTACGGGCAGTACTTC
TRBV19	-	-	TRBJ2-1	CASSGRSGVEQSF	TGTGCCAGTAGTGGCAGAAGCGGAGTCGAGCAGTCCTTC
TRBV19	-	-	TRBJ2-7	CAGSARSPYEQYF	TGTGCCGGTAGCGCGCGGAGCCCCTACGAGCAATACTTC
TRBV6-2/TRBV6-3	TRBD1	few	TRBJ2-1	CASSPRDRGHSYNEQFF	TGTGCCAGCAGCCCTAGGGACAGGGGGCACTCCTACAATGAGCAGTTCTTC
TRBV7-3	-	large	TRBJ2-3	CASSPIGSTDTQYF	TGTGCCAGCAGCCCAATCGGGAGCACAGATACGCAGTATTTT
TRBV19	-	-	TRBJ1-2	CASSIGGYGSTF	TGTGCCAGTAGTATTGGCGGCTATGGCTCCACCTTC
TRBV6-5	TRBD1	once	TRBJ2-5	CVSSTGGEVETQYF	TGTGTCAGCAGCACAGGGGGCGAGGTGGAGACCCAGTACTTC
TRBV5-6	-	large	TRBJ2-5	CASSLEVGGQETQYF	TGTGCCAGCAGCTTGGAAGTTGGGGGGCAAGAGACCCAGTACTTC
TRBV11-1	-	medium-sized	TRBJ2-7	CASSPQAGASYEQYF	TGTGCCAGCAGCCCCCAGGCGGGCGCCTCCTACGAGCAGTACTTC
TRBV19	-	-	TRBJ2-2	CASSIRSVGELLF	TGCGCCAGTTCTATTCGTAGTGTGGGGGAGCTGCTTTTT
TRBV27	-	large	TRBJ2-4	CASGFFVDTAKNIQYF	TGTGCCAGCGGTTTCTTCGTGGATACAGCCAAAAACATTCAGTACTTC
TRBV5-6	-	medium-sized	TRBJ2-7	CASSFSSYEQYF	TGTGCCAGCAGCTTCAGTTCCTACGAGCAGTACTTC
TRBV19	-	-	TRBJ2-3	CACSQRSATQEYF	TGTGCTTGTAGTCAGAGAAGTGCGACTCAGGAGTATTTT
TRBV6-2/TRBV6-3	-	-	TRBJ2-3	CASSYSAEADTQYF	TGTGCCAGCAGTTACTCGGCTGAAGCAGATACGCAGTATTTT
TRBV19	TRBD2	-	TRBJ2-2	CASRGRACGELFF	TGTGCCAGTAGGGGGAGGGCGTGCGGGGAGCTGTTTTTT